One sample yielded the 16 T cell receptor beta chains listed below, sequenced in a study of OX40 agonist ivuxolimab in advanced cancers. The library was produced with the immunoSEQ multiplex PCR assay. TCRdb stores this immuneACCESS table with in-frame sequences only. Part of the clones is absent; in the studies checked, under half of the shortfall reflects unresolved V genes, and no reason is known for the rest. This sample is represented by 30,000 or so clones; more than 65% of them were singletons. Clones ranked in the top ten supply more than 12% of the sample. The sample in question was CD4+ or CD8+ T cells sorted from blood, obtained in a trial of the OX40 agonist ivuxolimab. These receptors were obtained from an adult with an advanced solid tumor such as melanoma, head and neck, liver or kidney cancer.

This rearrangement joins TRBV5-6 to TRBJ1-6, with 9 bases identical to TRBD1. With 0 bases clipped from V and 0 bases from J, the junction kept 4 bases outside the gene matches. CDR1 is SGHDT, CDR2 YYEEEE, per germline. This CDR3 is built from 18 residues. CDR3 protein: CASSLGTGASSYNSPLHF. The CDR3 bases are TGTGCCAGCAGCTTGGGGACAGGGGCGAGCTCCTATAATTCACCCCTCCACTTT.

The chain uses TRBV5-1 and TRBJ2-3; the D is unclear. V was cut by 0 bases and J by 0 bases, with 8 bases left in between. Germline V gene data show CDR1 as SGHRS and CDR2 as YFSETQ. The length of the CDR3 is 15 residues. The CDR3 DNA reads as TGCGCCAGCAGCTTGGTCGGGTCTAGCACAGATACGCAGTATTTT. Its protein is CASSLVGSSTDTQYF. The full variable domain, with the rest looked up from reference TRBV5-1 and TRBJ2-3, is KAGVTQTPRYLIKTRGQQVTLSCSPISGHRSVSWYQQTPGQGLQFLFEYFSETQRNKGNFPGRFSGRQFSNSRSEMNVSTLELGDSALYLCASSLVGSSTDTQYFGPGTRLTVL.

The rearrangement uses TRBV4-1 and TRBJ2-5, with D uncertain. Trimming pared 5 bases from V and 2 bases from J, leaving 12 bases between. Looked up from germline, CDR1 is MGHRA and CDR2 is YSYEKL. The CDR3 is made up of 14 amino acids. CDR3: CASSGTDTQETQYF. In DNA form, the CDR3 reads TGCGCCAGCAGCGGAACAGACACGCAAGAGACCCAGTACTTC.

The J gene is TRBJ1-6, the V gene TRBV18, with D uncertain. The CDR3 contains 13 residues. V lost 1 base and J 7 bases, leaving 5 bases between the germline ends. Germline V gene lookup returns CDR1 KGHSH and CDR2 LQKENI. The CDR3 reads CASSPQVNSPLHF. For the CDR3, the DNA is TGTGCCAGCTCACCACAAGTAAATTCACCCCTCCACTTT.

This sequence joins TRBV5-1 and TRBJ2-2, with 10 positions matching TRBD2. CDR1 and CDR2 from the germline V gene are SGHRS and YFSETQ. V gave up 4 bases and J gave up 1 base; unmatched junction bases: 7. CDR3 length: 17 amino acids. CDR3 sequence (DNA): TGCGCCAGCAGCGAGGTGCTAGCGGGGGTGAACACCGGGGAGCTGTTTTTT. This gives the protein CASSEVLAGVNTGELFF.

This clone turned up a few times. The rearrangement joins TRBV9 to TRBJ1-4; TRBD1 is a possible D gene (5 bases). Trimming removed 0 bases at V and 9 bases at J, with 12 bases between. CDR3 length equals 14 residues. CDR1 and CDR2 from the germline V gene are SGDLS and YYNGEE. The CDR3 nucleotides read TGTGCCAGCAGCGTAGATGGGGCGAGCCAAAAACTGTTTTTT. Its protein is CASSVDGASQKLFF.

This chain joins TRBV7-9 and TRBJ2-3; D gene unclear. This CDR3 spans 12 amino acids. Germline loops: CDR1 SEHNR, CDR2 FQNEAQ (reference sequence). Trimming pared 9 bases from V and 6 bases from J, leaving 13 bases between. CDR3 region: CASGSYSDTQYF. DNA of the CDR3: TGTGCCAGTGGCTCCTACTCGGATACGCAGTATTTT.

The V call is TRBV10-2, the J call TRBJ1-5; tentative D call: TRBD1 (5 bases). The CDR3 is made up of 12 amino acids. Germline V gene sequence: CDR1 WSHSY, CDR2 SAAADI. V was cut by 6 bases and J by 10 bases, with 13 bases left in between. CDR3 amino acids: CASSLLGDPQHF. CDR3 nucleotide sequence: TGCGCCAGCAGCCTACTAGGGGATCCCCAGCATTTT.

V and J are TRBV5-6 and TRBJ2-1; 7 positions agree with TRBD1. The V and J ends lost 4 bases and 5 bases, in that order; junction bases with no gene match: 12. This CDR3 has 16 residues. Germline lookup yields CDR1 SGHDT and CDR2 YYEEEE. CDR3 amino acids: CASSALDRVWHNEQFF. CDR3 nucleotides: TGTGCCAGCAGCGCCCTCGACAGGGTTTGGCACAATGAGCAGTTCTTC.

This chain links TRBV7-7 with TRBJ2-7; D unresolved. Trimming removed 5 bases from V and 4 bases from J, with 21 bases in between. CDR1 is SSHAT and CDR2 is FNYEAQ in the germline V gene (reference sequence). This CDR3 is 16 amino acids long. In DNA form, the CDR3 reads TGTGCCAGCAGCCCTGACCCGGGCCGAGGTGCGTACGAGCAGTACTTC. It yields the protein CASSPDPGRGAYEQYF.

This clone was observed a handful of times. This rearrangement joins TRBV2 to TRBJ1-5, with D tentatively TRBD1 (5 bases). V dropped 6 bases and J dropped 8 bases, with 14 bases sitting between them. The germline gives CDR1 SNHLY, CDR2 FYNNEI. The CDR3 spans 13 residues. The CDR3 sequence: CASRTARREPQHF. The CDR3 coding sequence is TGTGCCAGCAGGACAGCCCGAAGGGAGCCCCAGCATTTT.

The rearrangement joins TRBV12-2 to TRBJ2-7; the table's D call TRBD2 went unverified against the DNA. TRBV12-2 is a pseudogene segment. There are 15 residues in the CDR3. The DNA of the CDR3 is TGTGCAAGTCGCTTATTCGGAGGATCCTCCTACGAGCAGTACTTC. Encoded protein: CASRLFGGSSYEQYF.

V usage is TRBV7-8 and J usage is TRBJ1-1; tentative D call: TRBD1 (6 bases). The CDR3 consists of 14 residues. Trimming removed 1 base at V and 3 bases at J, with 9 bases between. Germline V gene lookup returns CDR1 SGHVS and CDR2 FQNEAQ. The CDR3 loop is CASSLGYRDTEAFF. In nucleotides, the CDR3 is TGTGCCAGCAGCTTAGGTTACAGGGACACTGAAGCTTTCTTT.

V is TRBV28 and J is TRBJ2-7, with no clear D. Per germline, CDR1 MDHEN and CDR2 SYDVKM. V was pared by 6 bases and J by 2 bases, with 11 bases between. There are 13 residues in the CDR3. DNA for the CDR3: TGTGCCAGCAGCCCTGGACGGGCCTACGAGCAGTACTTC. Protein product: CASSPGRAYEQYF.

This clone was seen a handful of times. The chain recombines TRBV6-5 with TRBJ1-5; TRBD1 might be the D (5 bases). CDR3 length: 15 amino acids. V was shortened by 6 bases and J by 5 bases, with 17 bases between the two germline ends. The germline gives CDR1 MNHEY, CDR2 SVGAGI. CDR3 nucleotide sequence: TGTGCCAGCAGCCCGGCCTTCTGGGGGGATCAGCCCCAGCATTTT. Translation: CASSPAFWGDQPQHF.

The CDR3 bases are TGTGCCAGCAGTGAAGCTTTAGGGCAGTACTTC. This codes for CASSEALGQYF. The chain employs TRBV6-1 and TRBJ2-7; no reliable D call. The germline gives CDR1 MNHNS, CDR2 SASEGT. V was pared by 0 bases and J by 9 bases, with 6 bases between. This CDR3 region has 11 residues.